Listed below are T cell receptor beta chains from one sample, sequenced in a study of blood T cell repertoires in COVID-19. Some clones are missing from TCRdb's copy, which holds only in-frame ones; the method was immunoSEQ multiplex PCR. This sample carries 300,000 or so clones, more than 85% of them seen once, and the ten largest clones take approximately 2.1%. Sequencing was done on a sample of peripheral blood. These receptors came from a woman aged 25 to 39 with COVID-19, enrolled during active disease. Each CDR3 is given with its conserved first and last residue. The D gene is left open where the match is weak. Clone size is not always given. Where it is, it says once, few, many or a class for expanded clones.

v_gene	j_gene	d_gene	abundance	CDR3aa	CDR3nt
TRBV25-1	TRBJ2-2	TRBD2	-	CASSLSGGRETGELFF	TGTGCCAGCAGTCTGTCGGGCGGGAGGGAGACCGGGGAGCTGTTTTTT
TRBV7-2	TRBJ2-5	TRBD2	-	CASSLYPSGRETQYF	TGTGCCAGCAGCTTATATCCTAGCGGGAGGGAGACCCAGTACTTC
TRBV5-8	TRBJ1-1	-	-	CASSQGSSRAFF	TGTGCCAGCAGCCAGGGTAGTAGTCGGGCTTTCTTT
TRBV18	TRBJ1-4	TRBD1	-	CASSPTGNEKLFF	TGTGCCAGCTCACCGACAGGGAACGAAAAACTGTTTTTT
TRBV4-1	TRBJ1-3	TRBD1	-	CASSQDEGGRNTIYF	TGCGCCAGCAGCCAAGACGAAGGGGGCAGAAACACCATATATTTT
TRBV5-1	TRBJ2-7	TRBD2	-	CASSLAGTSGYEQYF	TGCGCCAGCAGCTTGGCCGGGACTAGCGGTTACGAGCAGTACTTC
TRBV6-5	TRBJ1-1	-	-	CASSTFTGNTEAFF	TGTGCCAGCAGTACATTCACAGGTAACACTGAAGCTTTCTTT
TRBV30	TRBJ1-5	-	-	CAWSAGGAKPQHF	TGTGCCTGGAGCGCGGGGGGTGCTAAGCCCCAGCATTTT
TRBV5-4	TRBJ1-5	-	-	CASSRGGHKTIGNQPQHF	TGTGCCAGCAGCCGTGGGGGACATAAGACTATAGGCAATCAGCCCCAGCATTTT
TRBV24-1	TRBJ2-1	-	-	CATSLGAAEQFF	TGTGCCACCTCCTTAGGGGCCGCTGAGCAGTTCTTC
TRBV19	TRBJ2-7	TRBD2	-	CASSIGLAGETEQYF	TGTGCCAGTAGTATAGGGCTAGCGGGAGAAACGGAGCAGTACTTC
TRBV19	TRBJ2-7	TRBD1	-	CASSIGQGADEQYF	TGTGCCAGTAGTATAGGACAGGGAGCTGACGAGCAGTACTTC
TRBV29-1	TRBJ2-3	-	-	CSVPPDSPTSTDTQYF	TGCAGCGTACCGCCTGACAGCCCCACCAGCACAGATACGCAGTATTTT
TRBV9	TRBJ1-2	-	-	CASSAVGGYTF	TGTGCCAGCAGCGCGGTGGGCGGCTACACCTTC
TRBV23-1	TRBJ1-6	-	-	CASPGRGNSPLHF	TGCGCCAGCCCGGGGAGGGGTAATTCACCCCTCCACTTT
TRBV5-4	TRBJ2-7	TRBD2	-	CASSSSGPSYEQYF	TGTGCCAGCAGCTCTAGCGGGCCCTCCTACGAGCAGTACTTC
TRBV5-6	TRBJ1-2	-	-	CASSRKGQGLGGYTF	TGTGCCAGCAGCCGGAAGGGTCAGGGATTGGGTGGCTACACCTTC
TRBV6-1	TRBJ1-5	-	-	CASSDGWSNQPQHF	TGTGCCAGCAGTGATGGCTGGAGCAATCAGCCCCAGCATTTT
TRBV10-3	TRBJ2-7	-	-	CAISEIEIAGEQYF	TGTGCCATCAGTGAGATAGAGATCGCGGGCGAGCAGTACTTC
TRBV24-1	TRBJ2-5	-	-	CATSGFEGEKETQYF	TGTGCCACCAGTGGGTTTGAGGGAGAGAAAGAGACCCAGTACTTC
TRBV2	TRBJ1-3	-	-	CASSEFRGTIYF	TGTGCCAGCAGTGAATTTAGGGGCACCATATATTTT
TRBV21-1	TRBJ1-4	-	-	CASSKANWGTTEKLFF	TGTGCCAGCAGCAAAGCCAACTGGGGGACAACTGAAAAACTGTTTTTT
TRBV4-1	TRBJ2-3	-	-	CASSQAVTDTQYF	TGCGCCAGCAGCCAAGCAGTCACGGATACGCAGTATTTT
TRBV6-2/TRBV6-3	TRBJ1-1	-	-	CASSYSIRFEAFF	TGTGCCAGCAGTTACTCGATTAGATTTGAAGCTTTCTTT
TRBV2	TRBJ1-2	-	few	CASSEGGGYGYTF	TGTGCCAGCAGTGAAGGTGGAGGCTATGGCTACACCTTC
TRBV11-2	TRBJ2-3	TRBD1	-	CASSLGDRGSDTQYF	TGTGCCAGCAGCTTAGGGGACAGGGGTTCAGATACGCAGTATTTT
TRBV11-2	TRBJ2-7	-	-	CASSLGWGSGTSYEQYF	TGTGCCAGCAGCTTAGGTTGGGGTAGCGGTACCTCCTACGAGCAGTACTTC